These 24 T cell receptor beta chains were all obtained from the same sample, sequenced in a study of blood T cell repertoires in COVID-19 (TCRdb year 2020). Libraries were made using the immunoSEQ multiplex PCR assay. In its TCRdb copy, this immuneACCESS table keeps in-frame sequences only and misses some clones. Where compared with another copy, unresolved V genes explain less than half of these, and the others have no known cause. In this sample the table shows about 180,000 clones, approximately 88% of which occur a single time. In total, the top ten clones hold 6.5% to 9% of the sample. The sample consisted of peripheral blood. Every receptor here comes from a woman between 35 and 50 years old with COVID-19, enrolled during active disease.

The CDR3 coding sequence is TGCAGTGCTCGGGTTCCCTATGGCTACACCTTC. This gives the protein CSARVPYGYTF. V is TRBV20-1 and J is TRBJ1-2, with D uncertain. Germline CDR1 DFQATT, CDR2 SNEGSKA (reference sequence). This CDR3 contains 11 residues. V gave up 5 bases and J gave up 4 bases, with 8 bases separating them.

This chain connects TRBV7-7 to TRBJ2-5, with 8 bases that match TRBD2. V lost 8 bases, J lost 1 base, and 9 bases stayed unmatched. The V gene's germline CDR1 is SSHAT and CDR2 FNYEAQ (reference sequence). This CDR3 has 15 amino acids. In nucleotides, the CDR3 is TGTGCCAGCGCGGAAATAACTAGCGGCCAAGAGACCCAGTACTTC. It codes for CASAEITSGQETQYF.

This chain connects TRBV28 to TRBJ2-6, with unresolved D. CDR1 and CDR2 (germline): MDHEN, SYDVKM. The CDR3 is 15 residues long. Trimming pared 8 bases from V and 0 bases from J, leaving 11 bases between. The CDR3 sequence: CASQPPGSGANVLTF. The CDR3 DNA is TGTGCCAGCCAACCCCCGGGCTCTGGGGCCAACGTCCTGACTTTC.

For the CDR3, the DNA is TGTGCCAGCAGTACCGACAGTTGGAGGCCCCAGCATTTT. Translation gives CASSTDSWRPQHF. V is TRBV27 and J is TRBJ1-5; possible D gene TRBD1, 5 bases. Germline V gives CDR1 MNHEY, CDR2 SMNVEV (reference sequence). Deletions cut 5 bases from V and 9 bases from J, with 14 bases between. The CDR3 consists of 13 residues.

The rearrangement links TRBV6-5 to TRBJ2-7; unclear D gene. Germline-derived CDR1 and CDR2 are MNHEY and SVGAGI. Trimming left V 3 bases short and J 6 bases short, with 3 bases between. This CDR3 is 10 amino acids long. The CDR3 sequence: CASSYREQYF. The CDR3 DNA sequence: TGTGCCAGCAGTTATCGCGAGCAGTACTTC.

This clone occurred once. The chain joins TRBV19 to TRBJ2-3; the match to TRBD2 covers 10 bases. Looked up from germline, CDR1 is LNHDA and CDR2 is SQIVND (reference sequence). After removal of 9 bases from V and 1 base from J, the junction contained 1 base not matched to a gene. The CDR3 runs to 13 residues. The chain's CDR3 is CASLAGGTDTQYF. The CDR3 bases are TGTGCCAGCCTAGCGGGGGGCACAGATACGCAGTATTTT.

The chain is built from TRBV7-9 and TRBJ2-1; 11 bases align to TRBD2. The ends lost 7 bases at V and 0 bases at J; junction bases unmatched: 11. The CDR3 is 18 residues long. Germline CDR1 is SEHNR and CDR2 is FQNEAQ (reference sequence). CDR3 protein: CASKWLAGGHGSYNEQFF. CDR3 coding DNA: TGTGCCAGCAAATGGTTAGCGGGGGGGCATGGCTCCTACAATGAGCAGTTCTTC.

V is TRBV30 and J is TRBJ2-4, with 11 bases fitting TRBD2. The CDR3 has 23 residues. After removal of 5 bases from V and 0 bases from J, the junction contained 27 bases not matched to a gene. Germline V gives CDR1 GTSNPN, CDR2 SVGIG (reference sequence). The CDR3 spells CAWCGPARETTSGEPLAKNIQYF. As DNA, the CDR3 is TGTGCCTGGTGTGGTCCAGCCCGGGAAACGACTAGCGGGGAACCCCTAGCCAAAAACATTCAGTACTTC.

J is TRBJ1-5 and V is TRBV14, with 8 bases aligning to TRBD1. Germline CDR1 reads SGHDN; CDR2 reads FVKESK. Losses at the gene ends were 4 bases for V and 9 bases for J; bases not matched to a gene: 14. The CDR3 length is 16 residues. In DNA, the CDR3 is TGTGCCAGCAGCCCCCTCGGGACAGGCCCAGAGAGGCCCCAGCATTTT. It translates to CASSPLGTGPERPQHF.

In regard to this clone: The same CDR3 also results from other DNA sequences found in this sample. V usage is TRBV11-2 and J usage is TRBJ1-2, with TRBD1 identical over 7 bases. V lost 1 base and J lost 8; bases outside the gene matches: 4. The germline CDR1 and CDR2 sequences are SGHAT and FQNNGV. The length of the CDR3 is 13 residues. CDR3 residues: CASSLGQGGGYTF. CDR3 in DNA: TGTGCCAGCAGCTTAGGACAGGGCGGCGGCTACACCTTC.

This clone was observed a single time. This chain links TRBV6-6 with TRBJ1-5; 7 positions match TRBD1. V lost 2 bases to trimming and J lost 7 bases; unmatched junction nucleotides: 8. The CDR3 has 15 amino acids. Germline V gives CDR1 MNHNY, CDR2 SVGAGI (reference sequence). Here the CDR3 reads CASSYHDRVAQPQHF. CDR3 nucleotide sequence: TGTGCCAGCAGTTACCATGACAGGGTGGCCCAGCCCCAGCATTTT.

The chain couples TRBV28 to TRBJ1-4, with D unclear. This CDR3 contains 13 residues. Germline V gives CDR1 MDHEN, CDR2 SYDVKM. Trimming pared 7 bases from V and 5 bases from J, leaving 11 bases between. The CDR3 here is CASISTNNEKLFF. The CDR3 region has the DNA TGTGCCAGCATTAGTACCAACAATGAAAAACTGTTTTTT.

This chain links TRBV7-8 with TRBJ1-1, with D possibly being TRBD1 (5 bases). V lost 5 bases to trimming and J lost 3 bases, with 13 bases between them. This CDR3 region has 14 residues. CDR1 and CDR2 (germline): SGHVS, FQNEAQ. The CDR3 bases are TGTGCCAGCAGCCCCCAATGGGGGGACACTGAAGCTTTCTTT. Amino acids: CASSPQWGDTEAFF.

This chain connects TRBV6-5 to TRBJ1-2; tentative D call: TRBD1 (6 bases). Germline V gene data show CDR1 as MNHEY and CDR2 as SVGAGI. The CDR3 covers 14 residues. V was clipped by 6 bases and J by 2 bases, with 13 bases between them. CDR3 nucleotide sequence: TGTGCCAGCAGGGACCCAGGGGCGAACTATGGCTACACCTTC. Translation gives CASRDPGANYGYTF.

The chain has TRBV19 and TRBJ1-3; 10 nucleotides match TRBD1. The V segment lost 5 bases and the J segment 5 bases; nucleotides outside the gene matches: 9. This CDR3 region has 16 residues. Germline V lookup: CDR1 LNHDA, CDR2 SQIVND (reference sequence). CDR3 region: CASSPDRDRGRNTIYF. The CDR3 coding sequence is TGTGCCAGTAGTCCGGACCGGGACAGGGGTCGAAACACCATATATTTT.

The chain joins TRBV5-6 to TRBJ2-3; 9 positions match TRBD2. Trimming at V came to 0 bases and at J to 3 bases, leaving 5 bases not matched to a gene. The CDR3 is 16 amino acids. Germline CDR1 reads SGHDT; CDR2 reads YYEEEE. This chain's CDR3 is CASSLAAGGMTDTQYF. The CDR3 nucleotides are TGTGCCAGCAGCTTGGCCGCGGGGGGGATGACAGATACGCAGTATTTT.

The chain carries TRBV9 and TRBJ1-2, with 10 nucleotides matching TRBD1. Germline lookup yields CDR1 SGDLS and CDR2 YYNGEE. The CDR3 contains 15 residues. J lost 8 bases, V lost 2 bases, and 9 bases had no gene match. CDR3 DNA: TGTGCCAGCAGCGTCGGCGGGACAGGGGTCGACGGCTACACCTTC. Translating gives CASSVGGTGVDGYTF.

The V and J genes are TRBV6-1 and TRBJ1-6; D ambiguous. V was trimmed by 3 bases and J by 9 bases, leaving 12 bases between them. The CDR3 has 14 amino acids. In germline, CDR1 is MNHNS, CDR2 SASEGT. The CDR3 DNA follows: TGTGCCAGCAGTGACAAGGAGAGCATTTCACCCCTCCACTTT. Protein: CASSDKESISPLHF.

V usage is TRBV5-1 and J usage is TRBJ2-7; possible D gene TRBD1, 6 bases. This CDR3 comprises 14 residues. CDR1 and CDR2 (germline): SGHRS, YFSETQ. The V and J ends lost 4 bases and 1 base respectively, with 12 bases between them. Here the CDR3 DNA reads TGCGCCAGCAGCCCGATAACAGGGTCCTACGAGCAGTACTTC. Protein product: CASSPITGSYEQYF.

The V gene is TRBV3-1 (or the pseudogene TRBV3-2), the J gene TRBJ1-5, with D possibly being TRBD1 (5 bases). V was pared by 1 base and J by 0 bases, with 7 bases between. CDR3 length: 15 amino acids. Germline V lookup: CDR1 LGHDT, CDR2 YNNKEL (reference sequence). CDR3 sequence reads: CASSQGQFSNQPQHF. For the CDR3, the DNA is TGTGCCAGCAGCCAAGGACAGTTTAGCAATCAGCCCCAGCATTTT.

The J gene is TRBJ1-6, the V gene TRBV5-5, with 7 bases lining up with TRBD1. Trimming took 4 bases from V and 8 from J; bases not matched to a gene: 12. The CDR3 is 16 residues long. CDR1 and CDR2 from the germline V gene are SGHKS and YYEKEE (reference sequence). The CDR3 spells CASSLKGATSHSPLHF. The CDR3 DNA sequence: TGTGCCAGCAGCCTGAAGGGGGCCACTTCACATTCACCCCTCCACTTT.

The gene calls are TRBV5-6 and TRBJ1-2; the D gene is possibly TRBD1 (5 bases). From germline, CDR1 is SGHDT and CDR2 YYEEEE. This CDR3 has 16 amino acids. V was trimmed by 5 bases and J by 2 bases, leaving 19 bases between them. CDR3 coding DNA: TGTGCCAGCAGATGGCGGGACCAGCCGAGGAACTATGGCTACACCTTC. This sequence encodes CASRWRDQPRNYGYTF. Full variable domain (outside the CDR3, taken from reference TRBV5-6 and TRBJ1-2): DAGVTQSPTHLIKTRGQQVTLRCSPKSGHDTVSWYQQALGQGPQFIFQYYEEEERQRGNFPDRFSGHQFPNYSSELNVNALLLGDSALYLCASRWRDQPRNYGYTFGSGTRLTVV.

This clone was counted at least ten times. The chain is built from TRBV7-3 and TRBJ1-3, with D tentatively TRBD1 (5 bases). With 2 bases removed from V and 2 bases from J, the gap between germline ends came to 10 bases. This CDR3 region has 15 residues. Germline assignment: CDR1 SGHTA and CDR2 FQGTGA. This CDR3 reads CASSLWAGTGNTIYF. For the CDR3, the DNA is TGTGCCAGCAGCTTATGGGCAGGGACTGGAAACACCATATATTTT.

This chain joins TRBV5-1 and TRBJ2-7, with 11 bases fitting TRBD2. V shed 8 bases and J 5 bases; nucleotides not matched to a gene: 6. Germline loops: CDR1 SGHRS, CDR2 YFSETQ. This CDR3 region has 13 residues. The DNA of the CDR3 is TGCGCCAGTACTAGCGGGAGTTTCGACGAGCAGTACTTC. Its translation is CASTSGSFDEQYF.